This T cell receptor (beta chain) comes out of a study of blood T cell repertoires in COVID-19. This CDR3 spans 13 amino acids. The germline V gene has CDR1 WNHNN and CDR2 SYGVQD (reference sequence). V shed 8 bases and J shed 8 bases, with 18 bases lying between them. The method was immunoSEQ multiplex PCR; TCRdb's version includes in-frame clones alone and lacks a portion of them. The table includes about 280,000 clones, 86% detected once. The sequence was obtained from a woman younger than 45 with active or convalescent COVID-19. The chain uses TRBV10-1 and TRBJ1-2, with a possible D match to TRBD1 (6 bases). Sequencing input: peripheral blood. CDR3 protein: CASSMGHGFGYTF. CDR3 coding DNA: TGCGCCAGCTCGATGGGACATGGCTTCGGCTACACCTTC.